This TCR beta chain was sequenced in a study of T cell responses to AZD1222 COVID-19 vaccine. Broader study findings: Just a handful of AZD1222 recipients tested seropositive at baseline. In a largely white British group with more females than males, clonal diversity was possibly underestimated.

Per germline, CDR1 MDHEN and CDR2 SYDVKM. The V segment lost 10 bases and the J segment 3 bases; nucleotides outside the gene matches: 10. The CDR3 covers 14 residues. Worth noting for this clone: Its target is not known.

Only in-frame clones appear in the TCRdb table, and some are missing; sequencing was by immunoSEQ multiplex PCR. The table has some 130,000 clones, about nine tenths seen once. This receptor was taken from an adult in good health. The V gene is TRBV28, the J gene TRBJ2-7, with 9 positions matching TRBD2. The specimen was peripheral blood, collected on day 0 of AZD1222 vaccination. CDR3 bases: TGTGCCACAATAGCGGGGGCCAGACGCTACGAGCAGTACTTC. It yields the protein CATIAGARRYEQYF.